The 7 T cell receptor beta chains below come from one sample, sequenced in a study of blood T cell repertoires in COVID-19. Clones were read by immunoSEQ multiplex PCR, and TCRdb kept only the in-frame ones, dropping some. This repertoire shows 250,000 to 300,000 clones, about 90% found once; its top ten account for just under 6.5%. Input material: peripheral blood. The receptors here all came from a woman aged 45-65 years with COVID-19, enrolled during active disease.

This clone turned up a few times. The chain employs TRBV19 and TRBJ2-2, with D possibly TRBD1 on 6 matching bases. Looked up from germline, CDR1 is LNHDA and CDR2 is SQIVND (reference sequence). The V end lost 0 bases, the J end lost 6 bases, and 17 bases lay between the germline ends. The CDR3 consists of 17 residues. The CDR3 region has the DNA TGTGCCAGTAGTATAGATCACAACAGGGTATCCGCCGGGGAGCTGTTTTTT. This sequence encodes CASSIDHNRVSAGELFF.

The chain combines TRBV2 with TRBJ2-7, with D possibly being TRBD2 (5 bases). The CDR3 is 12 amino acids. The germline CDR1 and CDR2 sequences are SNHLY and FYNNEI. Trimming removed 10 bases from V and 2 bases from J, with 12 bases in between. The CDR3 reads CATQGRPYEQYF. Written as DNA, the CDR3 is TGTGCCACCCAAGGGAGACCCTACGAGCAGTACTTC.

V and J are TRBV30 and TRBJ1-6; the D gene is possibly TRBD1 (6 bases). Germline V gene lookup returns CDR1 GTSNPN and CDR2 SVGIG (reference sequence). Trimming took 0 bases from V and 7 from J, leaving 16 bases between them. The CDR3 is 16 residues long. In DNA, the CDR3 is TGTGCCTGGAGTGTACGTGGGGGCGGCCCCAATTCACCCCTCCACTTT. Encoded protein: CAWSVRGGGPNSPLHF.

This clone turned up a few times. V and J are TRBV6-2 or TRBV6-3 and TRBJ1-5, with 7 bases lining up with TRBD1. The germline V gene encodes CDR1 MNHEY and CDR2 SVGEGT. Unmatched junction bases numbered 8, after V lost 5 bases and J lost 1 base. The CDR3 runs to 16 residues. This CDR3 is CASSMGQRRSNQPQHF. The DNA of the CDR3 is TGTGCCAGCAGTATGGGACAGAGGAGAAGCAATCAGCCCCAGCATTTT.

The rearrangement uses TRBV11-2 and TRBJ2-5; maybe TRBD2 (6 bases). Trimming removed 5 bases at V and 2 bases at J, with 15 bases between. CDR1 and CDR2 (germline): SGHAT, FQNNGV. The CDR3 spans 15 residues. The CDR3 reads CASSRRSSEQETQYF. The CDR3 DNA reads as TGTGCCAGCAGCCGACGATCTAGCGAGCAAGAGACCCAGTACTTC.

The chain employs TRBV9 and TRBJ1-1; 7 positions match TRBD1. The V gene end was trimmed by 1 base and the J gene end by 3 bases; junction bases not matched to a gene: 3. The length of the CDR3 is 14 residues. Germline CDR1 SGDLS, CDR2 YYNGEE. CDR3 protein: CASSVRGLDTEAFF. The CDR3 DNA follows: TGTGCCAGCAGCGTAAGGGGGCTGGACACTGAAGCTTTCTTT.

This chain uses TRBV2 with TRBJ2-7; the D gene is possibly TRBD1 (6 bases). Trimming stripped 4 bases from V and 3 bases from J, with 13 bases between. The CDR3 has 14 residues. Germline V lookup: CDR1 SNHLY, CDR2 FYNNEI. CDR3 region: CASSGGRNGYEQYF. CDR3 DNA sequence: TGTGCCAGCAGTGGGGGGCGAAATGGCTACGAGCAGTACTTC.